This is a list of T cell receptor beta chains from one sample in a study of human T cells and chemical hapten exposure. Using its own MiXCR run on the 5' RACE reads, TCRdb lists one record per CDR3 protein. The sample lists 110,000 or so distinct CDR3 sequences; 19% were seen once. Source of these receptors: a human donor in good health. CDR3s leave out the opening cysteine and the closing phenylalanine or tryptophan.

J gene: TRBJ2-3
V gene: TRBV10-1
CDR3 protein: ASSESTSGRNTDTQY

J gene: TRBJ1-1
V gene: TRBV28
CDR3 protein: ASTTGSRSKAF

J gene: TRBJ2-3
V gene: TRBV6-1
CDR3 protein: AGRDRVTDTQY

J gene: TRBJ1-5
V gene: TRBV28
CDR3 protein: ASNMGGNQPQH

J gene: TRBJ2-7
V gene: TRBV28
CDR3 protein: ASSLVVEQY

J gene: TRBJ2-1
V gene: TRBV5-4
CDR3 protein: ASSLAGLAGKNGNEQF

J gene: TRBJ1-1
V gene: TRBV20-1
CDR3 protein: SASSPSQRAEAF

J gene: TRBJ2-7
V gene: TRBV11-2
CDR3 protein: ASSLGGQGPY

J gene: TRBJ2-1
V gene: TRBV23-1
CDR3 protein: ASSPGTGGFLPSYNEQF

J gene: TRBJ2-1
V gene: TRBV27
CDR3 protein: ASSLSGNEQF

J gene: TRBJ2-5
V gene: TRBV12-3/TRBV12-4
CDR3 protein: ASSSSPSADLQETQY

J gene: TRBJ2-1
V gene: TRBV18
CDR3 protein: ASSLQGWNEQF

J gene: TRBJ2-5
V gene: TRBV18
CDR3 protein: ASSPPVGASRQTQY

J gene: TRBJ2-6
V gene: TRBV9
CDR3 protein: ASSVGGSGANVLT

J gene: TRBJ1-6
V gene: TRBV14
CDR3 protein: ASSQVGWVANSPLH

J gene: TRBJ2-3
V gene: TRBV9
CDR3 protein: ASSGAGVGPDTQY

J gene: TRBJ2-3
V gene: TRBV6-4
CDR3 protein: ASSAGSTDTQY

J gene: TRBJ2-3
V gene: TRBV6-2/TRBV6-3
CDR3 protein: ASSYASGTYTDTQY

J gene: TRBJ2-7
V gene: TRBV20-1
CDR3 protein: SARNAGGPYEQY

J gene: TRBJ1-6
V gene: TRBV28
CDR3 protein: ASRYRRDSPLH

J gene: TRBJ1-1
V gene: TRBV27
CDR3 protein: ASRAGGDRGNTEAF

J gene: TRBJ2-5
V gene: TRBV12-3/TRBV12-4
CDR3 protein: ASSLWRGETQY

J gene: TRBJ2-4
V gene: TRBV20-1
CDR3 protein: SAGAETLLAKNIQY

J gene: TRBJ1-2
V gene: TRBV7-2
CDR3 protein: ASSMQQGTGYT